Listed below are T cell receptor beta chains from one sample, sequenced in a study of blood T cell repertoires in COVID-19. Produced via immunoSEQ multiplex PCR; TCRdb's table is partial and in-frame only. Of over 250,000 clones in the sample, about 81% are singletons; the top ten hold 1.4% to 1.5%. The sequenced sample consisted of peripheral blood. The receptor set was obtained from a human donor with COVID-19, enrolled during active disease. The donor label of this sample is uncertain. The CDR3 runs from the conserved cysteine through the conserved F or W. D genes are given only for firm matches. Clone size is not always given. Where it is, it says once, few, many or a class for expanded clones.

v_gene: TRBV16
d_gene: TRBD1
j_gene: TRBJ1-6
abundance: .
CDR3nt: TGTGCCAGCAGCCAAAGGACAGGGAGTGCTTCACCCCTCCACTTT
CDR3aa: CASSQRTGSASPLHF

v_gene: TRBV6-5
d_gene: TRBD1
j_gene: TRBJ1-2
abundance: .
CDR3nt: TGTGCCAGCACCCGGGACAGGGGCCGCATATGGGGCTACACCTTC
CDR3aa: CASTRDRGRIWGYTF

v_gene: TRBV29-1
d_gene: .
j_gene: TRBJ1-2
abundance: .
CDR3nt: TGCAGCGTTGAAGATCGGAAAACTATGAGGCGTGGCTACACCTTC
CDR3aa: CSVEDRKTMRRGYTF

v_gene: TRBV28
d_gene: TRBD1
j_gene: TRBJ2-7
abundance: .
CDR3nt: TGTGCCAGCACCTCCCAGGGGGCAGACTCCTACGAGCAGTACTTC
CDR3aa: CASTSQGADSYEQYF

v_gene: TRBV4-1
d_gene: TRBD2
j_gene: TRBJ2-7
abundance: once
CDR3nt: TGCGCCAGCAGCCAAGATGCGGCTAGCGGGACGTACGAGCAGTACTTC
CDR3aa: CASSQDAASGTYEQYF

v_gene: TRBV28
d_gene: .
j_gene: TRBJ1-2
abundance: few
CDR3nt: TGTGCCAGCAGTGAATGGGAGCTTTACTACACCTTC
CDR3aa: CASSEWELYYTF

v_gene: TRBV15
d_gene: .
j_gene: TRBJ2-7
abundance: .
CDR3nt: TGTGCCACCAGCAGAGATCGTATGCTAATCTACGAGCAGTACTTC
CDR3aa: CATSRDRMLIYEQYF

v_gene: TRBV21-1
d_gene: .
j_gene: TRBJ2-7
abundance: .
CDR3nt: TGTGCCAGCAGCAAAAATGTGGGCCAGGGGTTGACCTACGAGCAGTACTTC
CDR3aa: CASSKNVGQGLTYEQYF

v_gene: TRBV5-6
d_gene: .
j_gene: TRBJ1-4
abundance: .
CDR3nt: TGTGCCAGCAGCTTCGGAGGTGGTGGAGAGGGCGAAAAACTGTTTTTT
CDR3aa: CASSFGGGGEGEKLFF

v_gene: TRBV5-1
d_gene: .
j_gene: TRBJ2-3
abundance: .
CDR3nt: TGCGCCAGCAGCTTGGATGGCCTCACAGATACGCAGTATTTT
CDR3aa: CASSLDGLTDTQYF

v_gene: TRBV6-1
d_gene: .
j_gene: TRBJ1-2
abundance: few
CDR3nt: TGTGCCAGCAGTGAAGGGGCTCGTGGCTACACCTTC
CDR3aa: CASSEGARGYTF

v_gene: TRBV28
d_gene: TRBD1
j_gene: TRBJ1-1
abundance: .
CDR3nt: TGTGCCAGCAGTGCATCAGGGGGCTACACTGAAGCTTTCTTT
CDR3aa: CASSASGGYTEAFF

v_gene: TRBV9
d_gene: .
j_gene: TRBJ1-3
abundance: few
CDR3nt: TGTGCCAGCAGCGTAGAAGGGGGCTCTGGAAACACCATATATTTT
CDR3aa: CASSVEGGSGNTIYF

v_gene: TRBV5-1
d_gene: TRBD1
j_gene: TRBJ1-1
abundance: .
CDR3nt: TGCGCCAGCAGCTTGGATGGGGACAGGGTCACTGAAGCTTTCTTT
CDR3aa: CASSLDGDRVTEAFF

v_gene: TRBV7-8
d_gene: TRBD1
j_gene: TRBJ1-2
abundance: .
CDR3nt: TGTGCCAGCAGCTTTATGGGACAGGGGTATTATAGCTATGGCTACACCTTC
CDR3aa: CASSFMGQGYYSYGYTF

v_gene: TRBV3-1/TRBV3-2
d_gene: TRBD2
j_gene: TRBJ2-2
abundance: many
CDR3nt: TGTGCCAGCAGCCAAGTGGCGGGAGTTGGAATGGGGGAGCTGTTTTTT
CDR3aa: CASSQVAGVGMGELFF

v_gene: TRBV7-9
d_gene: .
j_gene: TRBJ2-1
abundance: .
CDR3nt: TGTGCCAGCAGTTCCGGCGGCGCACTAACTGAGCAGTTCTTC
CDR3aa: CASSSGGALTEQFF

v_gene: TRBV12-5
d_gene: .
j_gene: TRBJ2-5
abundance: .
CDR3nt: TGTGCTAGTGGTTTGGCCCGCGGAGCGGTTGAGACCCAGTACTTC
CDR3aa: CASGLARGAVETQYF

v_gene: TRBV7-8
d_gene: .
j_gene: TRBJ2-3
abundance: .
CDR3nt: TGTGCCAGCAGCTCTTTAGGGACAACTAGCACAGATACGCAGTATTTT
CDR3aa: CASSSLGTTSTDTQYF

v_gene: TRBV27
d_gene: TRBD2
j_gene: TRBJ2-7
abundance: .
CDR3nt: TGTGCCAGCAGTTCGCCCCGGGACTACTATTCCTACGAGCAGTACTTC
CDR3aa: CASSSPRDYYSYEQYF

v_gene: TRBV27
d_gene: TRBD1
j_gene: TRBJ1-6
abundance: .
CDR3nt: TGTGCCAGCAGGGACAGGGCCCTAAGCTATAATTCACCCCTCCACTTT
CDR3aa: CASRDRALSYNSPLHF

v_gene: TRBV11-3
d_gene: .
j_gene: TRBJ2-1
abundance: many
CDR3nt: TGTGCCAGCAGCTTAGATCGCAGCGAGTACAATGAGCAGTTCTTC
CDR3aa: CASSLDRSEYNEQFF

v_gene: TRBV19
d_gene: .
j_gene: TRBJ1-3
abundance: once
CDR3nt: TGTGCCAGTAGTCGATCTGGACAGCGGGGCCCTGGAAACACCATATATTTT
CDR3aa: CASSRSGQRGPGNTIYF

v_gene: TRBV27
d_gene: TRBD2
j_gene: TRBJ2-1
abundance: once
CDR3nt: TGTGCCAGCAGCCCCGGGACTAGCGGGTGGAATGAGCAGTTCTTC
CDR3aa: CASSPGTSGWNEQFF

v_gene: TRBV18
d_gene: TRBD1
j_gene: TRBJ1-2
abundance: .
CDR3nt: TGTGCCAGCTCACCATTCGGACAGGGAGACTATGGCTACACCTTC
CDR3aa: CASSPFGQGDYGYTF

v_gene: TRBV7-2
d_gene: TRBD1
j_gene: TRBJ2-2
abundance: .
CDR3nt: TGTGCCAGCAGCTTACTTGGGACAGGGGCCACCGGGGAGCTGTTTTTT
CDR3aa: CASSLLGTGATGELFF

v_gene: TRBV27
d_gene: TRBD1
j_gene: TRBJ1-2
abundance: .
CDR3nt: TGTGCCAGCGTTGAGAGACAGGGGAGAGCTAACTATGGCTACACCTTC
CDR3aa: CASVERQGRANYGYTF

v_gene: TRBV15
d_gene: .
j_gene: TRBJ1-6
abundance: .
CDR3nt: TGTGCCACCAGATATTCGGGGAATTCACCCCTCCACTTT
CDR3aa: CATRYSGNSPLHF

v_gene: TRBV19
d_gene: TRBD1
j_gene: TRBJ2-2
abundance: .
CDR3nt: TGTGCCAGTAGTCCCAGGGGGCGCGACACCGGGGAGCTGTTTTTT
CDR3aa: CASSPRGRDTGELFF

v_gene: TRBV2
d_gene: .
j_gene: TRBJ2-7
abundance: few
CDR3nt: TGTGCCAGCAACCGCGGTTACTACGAGCAGTACTTC
CDR3aa: CASNRGYYEQYF

v_gene: TRBV28
d_gene: TRBD1
j_gene: TRBJ1-4
abundance: once
CDR3nt: TGTGCCAGCAGTTCGACAGGGGAGGCGGAAAAACTGTTTTTT
CDR3aa: CASSSTGEAEKLFF

v_gene: TRBV5-6
d_gene: .
j_gene: TRBJ1-1
abundance: .
CDR3nt: TGTGCCAGCAGCTTGGTTACAGGGAACACTGAAGCTTTCTTT
CDR3aa: CASSLVTGNTEAFF

v_gene: TRBV2
d_gene: .
j_gene: TRBJ1-4
abundance: .
CDR3nt: TGTGCCAGCAAGGAAGGGGCAAGTAATGAAAAACTGTTTTTT
CDR3aa: CASKEGASNEKLFF

v_gene: TRBV3-1/TRBV3-2
d_gene: TRBD1
j_gene: TRBJ2-1
abundance: .
CDR3nt: TGTGCCAGCAGCCGGGGGACAGGGATCTACAATGAGCAGTTCTTC
CDR3aa: CASSRGTGIYNEQFF

v_gene: TRBV6-5
d_gene: .
j_gene: TRBJ1-4
abundance: few
CDR3nt: TGTGCCAGCGGCAGCAGGGAGGCGGGAAAACTGTTTTTT
CDR3aa: CASGSREAGKLFF

v_gene: TRBV19
d_gene: TRBD1
j_gene: TRBJ1-4
abundance: .
CDR3nt: TGTGCCAGTAGTACAACAGGGGATAATGAAAAACTGTTTTTT
CDR3aa: CASSTTGDNEKLFF

v_gene: TRBV30
d_gene: TRBD2
j_gene: TRBJ2-1
abundance: .
CDR3nt: TGTGCCTGGCTACAAGTCGGACTAGCGGGAGGGCCCTCTCGGAATGAGCAGTTCTTC
CDR3aa: CAWLQVGLAGGPSRNEQFF

v_gene: TRBV27
d_gene: .
j_gene: TRBJ1-1
abundance: .
CDR3nt: TGTGCCAGCAGACAATCCCCGAACACTGAAGCTTTCTTT
CDR3aa: CASRQSPNTEAFF

v_gene: TRBV3-1/TRBV3-2
d_gene: .
j_gene: TRBJ2-7
abundance: .
CDR3nt: TGTGCCAGCAGCCCAGCGGCTACCCTCTACGAGCAGTACTTC
CDR3aa: CASSPAATLYEQYF

v_gene: TRBV5-5
d_gene: .
j_gene: TRBJ1-5
abundance: .
CDR3nt: TGTGCCAGCAGCTTGTTCGACAGATTCAATCAGCCCCAGCATTTT
CDR3aa: CASSLFDRFNQPQHF

v_gene: TRBV4-1
d_gene: .
j_gene: TRBJ2-3
abundance: once
CDR3nt: TGCGCCAGCAGCCAAGATTTACTCTTGAATACGCAGTATTTT
CDR3aa: CASSQDLLLNTQYF

v_gene: TRBV25-1
d_gene: .
j_gene: TRBJ1-4
abundance: .
CDR3nt: TGTGCCAGCAGTGAATTACAAGGACTCCGACGAAAACTGTTTTTT
CDR3aa: CASSELQGLRRKLFF

v_gene: TRBV27
d_gene: TRBD1
j_gene: TRBJ2-3
abundance: .
CDR3nt: TGTGCCAGCAGTTTACTCCGGGGACAGGGTTTCACAGATACGCAGTATTTT
CDR3aa: CASSLLRGQGFTDTQYF

v_gene: TRBV11-3
d_gene: .
j_gene: TRBJ1-1
abundance: .
CDR3nt: TGTGCCAGCAGCTCCCTTACAGGTGTGAACACTGAAGCTTTCTTT
CDR3aa: CASSSLTGVNTEAFF

v_gene: TRBV24-1
d_gene: .
j_gene: TRBJ2-1
abundance: .
CDR3nt: TGTGCCACCAGTAGACTAGACTACAATGAGCAGTTCTTC
CDR3aa: CATSRLDYNEQFF

v_gene: TRBV5-1
d_gene: .
j_gene: TRBJ1-2
abundance: few
CDR3nt: TGCGCCAGCAGCGCCGATACAGGGAATGAGAATGGCTACACCTTC
CDR3aa: CASSADTGNENGYTF

v_gene: TRBV30
d_gene: TRBD2
j_gene: TRBJ2-2
abundance: .
CDR3nt: TGTGCCTGGAGGCGACTAGCGGGAAGTTCCGGGGAGCTGTTTTTT
CDR3aa: CAWRRLAGSSGELFF

v_gene: TRBV9
d_gene: TRBD2
j_gene: TRBJ2-7
abundance: once
CDR3nt: TGTGCCAGCAGCGTAAGTGGAGCGGGAGTCTCCTACGAGCAGTACTTC
CDR3aa: CASSVSGAGVSYEQYF

v_gene: TRBV19
d_gene: .
j_gene: TRBJ1-5
abundance: .
CDR3nt: TGTGCCAGTAGTGAAACAGGCGTTAGCAATCAGCCCCAGCATTTT
CDR3aa: CASSETGVSNQPQHF